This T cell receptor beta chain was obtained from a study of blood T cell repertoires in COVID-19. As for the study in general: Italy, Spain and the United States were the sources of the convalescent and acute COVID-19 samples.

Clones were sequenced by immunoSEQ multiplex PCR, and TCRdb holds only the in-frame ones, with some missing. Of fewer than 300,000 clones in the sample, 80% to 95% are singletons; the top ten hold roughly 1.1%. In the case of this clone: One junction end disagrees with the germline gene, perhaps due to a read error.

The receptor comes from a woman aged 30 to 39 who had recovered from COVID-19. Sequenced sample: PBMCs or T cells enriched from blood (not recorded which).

This CDR3 reads CASSLIAGDTDTQYF. The CDR3 coding sequence is TGTGCTAGCAGCTTAATAGCGGGAGATACAGATACGCAGTATTTT. The chain employs TRBV7-7 and TRBJ2-3, with 9 bases matching TRBD2. CDR3 length equals 15 residues. Germline V gives CDR1 SSHAT, CDR2 FNYEAQ (reference sequence).